Following are 16 T cell receptor beta chains from one sample sequenced in a study of blood T cells in healthy people across ages. The use of a sample-barcoded 5' primer and a J-beta primer mix characterized a second PCR of roughly 7 to 11 cycles. One entry per CDR3 protein results from TCRdb running MiXCR on the 5' RACE reads. Of about 1.4 million distinct CDR3 sequences in the sample, around 59% were seen once. The sequenced sample was blood. These receptor sequences come from a man aged 18 to 30 in good health.

V gene TRBV20-1 combines with J gene TRBJ2-4; D possibly corresponds to TRBD2 (6 bases). Trimming took off 5 bases at V and 13 bases at J, with 12 bases between the two ends. There are 10 residues in the CDR3. Germline-derived CDR1 and CDR2 are DFQATT and SNEGSKA (reference sequence). CDR3 in amino acids: CSAGRDEQYF. CDR3 DNA: TGCAGTGCTGGGCGGGATGAGCAGTACTTC.

This clonotype was counted a few times. The V gene is TRBV12-3 or TRBV12-4, the J gene TRBJ2-6, with 7 bases aligning to TRBD1. The CDR3 sequence is 15 residues long. V shed 5 bases, J shed 2 bases, and the junction held 3 bases outside the gene matches. The CDR3 loop is CASSPGQAGANVLTF. CDR3 sequence (DNA): TGTGCCAGCAGTCCAGGACAGGCTGGGGCCAACGTCCTGACTTTC.

The chain uses TRBV12-3 or TRBV12-4 and TRBJ2-7; D gene uncertain. CDR3 length equals 13 residues. V was shortened by 8 bases and J by 5 bases, with 16 bases between the two germline ends. CDR3 coding DNA: TGTGCCAGCCGAGTAGATGGACGAGACGAGCAGTACTTC. This codes for CASRVDGRDEQYF.

Written as DNA, the CDR3 is TGTGCCAGCAGCTTAGATTTAGGGGACTACACAGGGGAAGACACTGAAGCTTTCTTT. Translated: CASSLDLGDYTGEDTEAFF. The chain recombines TRBV11-2 with TRBJ1-1, with 7 bases that match TRBD1. The trim removed 0 bases at V and 3 bases at J, leaving 16 bases unmatched. This CDR3 region has 19 residues. Per the germline V gene, CDR1 is SGHAT and CDR2 is FQNNGV. Full variable domain (remainder filled in from reference TRBV11-2 and TRBJ1-1): EAGVAQSPRYKIIEKRQSVAFWCNPISGHATLYWYQQILGQGPKLLIQFQNNGVVDDSQLPKDRFSAERLKGVDSTLKIQPAKLEDSAVYLCASSLDLGDYTGEDTEAFFGQGTRLTVV.

The chain recombines TRBV28 with TRBJ2-3; possibly TRBD2 for D (5 bases). The CDR3 runs to 15 residues. The V gene lost 4 bases and the J gene lost 3 bases, with 14 bases spanning the gap. Germline V gene data show CDR1 as MDHEN and CDR2 as SYDVKM. The CDR3 region is CASSSNPGFTDTQYF. As DNA, the CDR3 is TGTGCCAGCAGTTCAAATCCGGGGTTTACAGATACGCAGTATTTT.

This clonotype has just a few counts. The chain recombines TRBV10-2 with TRBJ2-1, with 12 bases lining up with TRBD2. This CDR3 is built from 19 residues. The J segment lost 7 bases and the V segment lost 6 bases, leaving 19 bases of the junction unmatched. The germline gives CDR1 WSHSY, CDR2 SAAADI. The CDR3 sequence: CASRRRGRLAGVEWNEQFF. The CDR3 DNA follows: TGCGCCAGCAGGAGACGGGGGCGACTAGCGGGAGTGGAGTGGAATGAGCAGTTCTTC.

The J gene is TRBJ2-5, the V gene TRBV9, with D perhaps given as TRBD1 or TRBD2 (5 bases each). The CDR3 extends over 16 amino acids. Germline V gene data show CDR1 as SGDLS and CDR2 as YYNGEE. V lost 3 bases and J lost 5, with 20 bases in between. CDR3 loop: CASSAHDAGSWETQYF. The CDR3, as DNA: TGTGCCAGCAGCGCGCATGACGCAGGGAGTTGGGAGACCCAGTACTTC.

This chain links TRBV12-3 or TRBV12-4 with TRBJ2-3; D call uncertain. The CDR3 covers 12 residues. Between the trimmed V and J ends, which lost 5 bases and 4 bases, there was a span of 7 bases. The DNA for the CDR3 is TGTGCCAGCAGTGATATCTCAGATACGCAGTATTTT. Protein product: CASSDISDTQYF.

The chain combines TRBV6-5 with TRBJ1-2; the match to TRBD1 covers 7 bases. This CDR3 contains 11 residues. Trimming cost V 10 bases and J 8 bases; bases outside gene matches: 7. CDR1 and CDR2 from the germline V gene are MNHEY and SVGAGI. CDR3 DNA sequence: TGTGCCACGCGACAGGGAGGAGGCTACACCTTC. Translation gives CATRQGGGYTF.

The chain is built from TRBV27 and TRBJ2-7; 13 bases fit TRBD2. The CDR3 has 18 amino acids. Germline lookup yields CDR1 MNHEY and CDR2 SMNVEV (reference sequence). The V gene end was trimmed by 4 bases and the J gene end by 1 base; junction bases not matched to a gene: 10. CDR3 amino acids: CASSWTSGGPYQSYEQYF. The CDR3 DNA reads TGTGCCAGCAGTTGGACTAGCGGGGGACCCTACCAGTCCTACGAGCAGTACTTC.

This clonotype has only a few counts. The chain links TRBV12-3 or TRBV12-4 to TRBJ2-1, with D possibly TRBD1 on 6 matching bases. This CDR3 comprises 12 residues. The V end was cut by 6 bases, the J end by 12 bases, with 15 bases between. The CDR3 DNA sequence: TGTGCCAGCAGAACCTCACAGGGTGGGCAGTTCTTC. It encodes CASRTSQGGQFF.

The chain joins TRBV4-1 to TRBJ2-5; a possible D gene is TRBD2 (6 bases). The CDR3 has 15 amino acids. Trimming stripped 3 bases from V and 11 bases from J, with 22 bases between. The germline V gene encodes CDR1 MGHRA and CDR2 YSYEKL. This CDR3 reads CASSQPRDSRGEQYF. The CDR3 region has the DNA TGCGCCAGCAGCCAGCCCCGGGACTCCCGGGGAGAGCAGTACTTC.

The J gene is TRBJ1-2, the V gene TRBV3-1; possibly TRBD1 for D (5 bases). Trimming removed 2 bases at V and 8 bases at J, with 15 bases between. The CDR3 is made up of 14 amino acids. CDR1 and CDR2 from the germline V gene are LGHDT and YNNKEL (reference sequence). The CDR3 nucleotides read TGTGCCAGCAGCCAAACCGACACGGGGGAAGGCTACACCTTC. It is translated as CASSQTDTGEGYTF. Full variable domain (rest looked up from reference TRBV3-1 and TRBJ1-2): DTAVSQTPKYLVTQMGNDKSIKCEQNLGHDTMYWYKQDSKKFLKIMFSYNNKELIINETVPNRFSPKSPDKAHLNLHINSLELGDSAVYFCASSQTDTGEGYTFGSGTRLTVV.

The J gene is TRBJ2-7, the V gene TRBV5-1; 11 nucleotides agree with TRBD1. This CDR3 is 16 amino acids long. Germline CDR1 and CDR2: SGHRS and YFSETQ. The J segment lost 4 bases and the V segment lost 0 bases, leaving 6 bases of the junction unmatched. CDR3 residues: CASSLAWDRGTYEQYF. The CDR3 DNA sequence: TGCGCCAGCAGCTTGGCCTGGGACAGGGGGACATACGAGCAGTACTTC.

This chain uses TRBV20-1 with TRBJ1-1; the D gene is possibly TRBD1 (5 bases). V was trimmed by 1 base and J by 8 bases, leaving 14 bases between them. The CDR3 is made up of 13 amino acids. In germline, CDR1 is DFQATT, CDR2 SNEGSKA (reference sequence). For the CDR3, the DNA is TGCAGTGCTAGAGTAATTCGGACACGGGAAGCTTTCTTT. This sequence encodes CSARVIRTREAFF.

This clonotype was observed a single time. The rearrangement links TRBV28 to TRBJ2-5; 7 nucleotides align to TRBD1. V shed 7 bases, J shed 3 bases, and the junction held 5 bases outside the gene matches. This CDR3 region has 13 residues. CDR1 is MDHEN and CDR2 is SYDVKM in the germline V gene. CDR3 region: CASTDQGEETQYF. The CDR3 nucleotides are TGTGCCAGCACCGACCAGGGGGAAGAGACCCAGTACTTC.